This is a list of T cell receptor beta chains from one sample in a study of T cells in AML relapse after transplant. One entry per CDR3 protein results from TCRdb running MiXCR on the PCR reads. The sample consists of 3,000 to 4,500 distinct CDR3 sequences, around a tenth of them appearing once. The source was bone marrow, either the whole sample or a sorted T cell fraction (not recorded which), collected in complete remission. These TCRs come from a human donor who had a stem cell transplant for acute myeloid leukemia. Some T cells may possibly be graft donor cells. Each CDR3 is given with its conserved first and last residue. D genes are given only for firm matches. Size is stated for part of the rows, as once, few or many counts, or as a class when the clone is expanded.

size	J	D	V	DNA	CDR3
medium-sized	TRBJ1-1	-	TRBV11-1	TGTGCCAGCAGCTCGGGACCGCTGAACACTGAAGCTTTCTTT	CASSSGPLNTEAFF
few	TRBJ2-1	-	TRBV7-9	TGTGCCAGCAGCCCGAGAACGAGGGGTAGCTCCTACAATGAGCAGTTCTTC	CASSPRTRGSSYNEQFF
medium-sized	TRBJ2-1	-	TRBV11-2	TGTGCCAGCAGCTCAAGGGGCTTTTTTGAGCAGTTCTTC	CASSSRGFFEQFF
many	TRBJ1-1	-	TRBV3-1	TGTGCCAGCAGGGGGGTGATGAACACTGAAGCTTTCTTT	CASRGVMNTEAFF
medium-sized	TRBJ2-5	-	TRBV5-6	TGTGCCAGCAGCTTGGAAGTGTCCCTAACCGTCCAAGAGACCCAGTACTTC	CASSLEVSLTVQETQYF
-	TRBJ2-2	-	TRBV9	TGTGCCAGCAGCGTAGCTGCGACGAACACCGGGGAGCTGTTTTTT	CASSVAATNTGELFF
many	TRBJ1-1	-	TRBV7-8	TGTGCCAGCAGCCTTCTACTTACAGGCCCTTACCTTGAAGCTTTCTTT	CASSLLLTGPYLEAFF
many	TRBJ1-4	TRBD1	TRBV7-2	TGTGCCAGCAGCACGGGACAGGGGACGACTAATGAAAAACTGTTTTTT	CASSTGQGTTNEKLFF
medium-sized	TRBJ2-7	TRBD2	TRBV7-6	TGTGCCAGCAGCCAGGCATTAGCGGGAGCAGCCTCAAGGGTCGAGCAGTACTTC	CASSQALAGAASRVEQYF
-	TRBJ2-5	-	TRBV7-9	TGTGCCAGCAGCTTAGGGGCCTTCGAAGGGGAGACCCAGTACTTC	CASSLGAFEGETQYF
medium-sized	TRBJ1-6	TRBD1	TRBV2	TGTGCCATCGACTTACAGGGGGCAGTGTCACCCCTCCACTTT	CAIDLQGAVSPLHF
medium-sized	TRBJ1-6	-	TRBV4-3	TGCGCCAGCAGGCAAACATACGGCCCTCCCAAGAATTCACCCCTCCACTTT	CASRQTYGPPKNSPLHF
medium-sized	TRBJ2-3	TRBD2	TRBV11-2	TGTGCCAGCAGCTTAGGAGCTAGCGGGGTGGATACGCAGTATTTT	CASSLGASGVDTQYF
medium-sized	TRBJ1-1	-	TRBV4-3	TGCGCCAGCAGCCAAACTGGCAGGGGCTACACTGAAGCTTTCTTT	CASSQTGRGYTEAFF
-	TRBJ2-7	-	TRBV5-8	TGTGCCAGCAGCTTGGAAGAAGGGTTTGTAGAGCAGTACTTC	CASSLEEGFVEQYF
medium-sized	TRBJ2-3	-	TRBV20-1	TGCAGTGCTAGAGATCCGAATCTAGGAGCAGATACGCAGTATTTT	CSARDPNLGADTQYF
few	TRBJ2-2	TRBD1	TRBV9	TGTGCCAGCAGCGAGGGAATCGACAGGGGGCTGACCGGGGAGCTGTTTTTT	CASSEGIDRGLTGELFF
-	TRBJ2-3	-	TRBV7-2	TGTGCCAGCAGCTTAGCGTCTAGCTTTGCAGATACGCAGTATTTT	CASSLASSFADTQYF
medium-sized	TRBJ1-2	-	TRBV6-1	TGTGCCAGCAGTGCAGACGGGGCGGGTGGCTACACCTTC	CASSADGAGGYTF
few	TRBJ2-3	-	TRBV6-4	TGTGCCAGCAGTGAGGGTGGGGCCACAGATACGCAGTATTTT	CASSEGGATDTQYF
medium-sized	TRBJ2-5	-	TRBV6-5	TGTGCCAGCAGCCCCCCCGGGCGCGGGTGGACCCAGTACTTC	CASSPPGRGWTQYF
medium-sized	TRBJ1-1	TRBD1	TRBV12-3/TRBV12-4	TGTGCCAGCAGCGCCGGGACAGGATTCATGAACACTGAAGCTTTCTTT	CASSAGTGFMNTEAFF
few	TRBJ2-1	-	TRBV20-1	TGCAGTGCTAGAGACAGGCGCTTCCTTTACAATGAGCAGTTCTTC	CSARDRRFLYNEQFF
medium-sized	TRBJ2-3	TRBD1	TRBV7-9	TGTGCCAGCAGCGTCCGGGACAGCAGCACAGATACGCAGTATTTT	CASSVRDSSTDTQYF
many	TRBJ2-7	TRBD2	TRBV5-5	TGTGCCAGCAGCTCCTTAGCGGGGTACTCCTACGAGCAGTACTTC	CASSSLAGYSYEQYF
few	TRBJ1-5	-	TRBV4-2	TGTGCCAGCAGTCATGAAGGCGGGATAAATCAGCCCCAGCATTTT	CASSHEGGINQPQHF